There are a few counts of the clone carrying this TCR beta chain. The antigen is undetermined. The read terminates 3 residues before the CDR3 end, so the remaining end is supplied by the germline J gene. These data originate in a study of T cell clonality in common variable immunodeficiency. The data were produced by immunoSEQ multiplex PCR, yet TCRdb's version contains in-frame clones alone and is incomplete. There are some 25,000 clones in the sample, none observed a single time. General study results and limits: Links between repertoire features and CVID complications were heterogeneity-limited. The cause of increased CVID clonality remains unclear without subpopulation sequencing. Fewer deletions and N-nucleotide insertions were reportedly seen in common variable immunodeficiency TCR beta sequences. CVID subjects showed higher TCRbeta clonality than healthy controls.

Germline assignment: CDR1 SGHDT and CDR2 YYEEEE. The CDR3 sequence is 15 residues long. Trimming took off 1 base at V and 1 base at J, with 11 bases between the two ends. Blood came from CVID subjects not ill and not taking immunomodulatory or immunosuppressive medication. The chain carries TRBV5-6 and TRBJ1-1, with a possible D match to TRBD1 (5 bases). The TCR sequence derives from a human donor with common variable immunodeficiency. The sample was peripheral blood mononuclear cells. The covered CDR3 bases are TGTGCCAGCAGCTTGATCAGGGTGGGGAACACTGAA. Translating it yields CASSLIRVGNTE. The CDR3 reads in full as CASSLIRVGNTEAFF.